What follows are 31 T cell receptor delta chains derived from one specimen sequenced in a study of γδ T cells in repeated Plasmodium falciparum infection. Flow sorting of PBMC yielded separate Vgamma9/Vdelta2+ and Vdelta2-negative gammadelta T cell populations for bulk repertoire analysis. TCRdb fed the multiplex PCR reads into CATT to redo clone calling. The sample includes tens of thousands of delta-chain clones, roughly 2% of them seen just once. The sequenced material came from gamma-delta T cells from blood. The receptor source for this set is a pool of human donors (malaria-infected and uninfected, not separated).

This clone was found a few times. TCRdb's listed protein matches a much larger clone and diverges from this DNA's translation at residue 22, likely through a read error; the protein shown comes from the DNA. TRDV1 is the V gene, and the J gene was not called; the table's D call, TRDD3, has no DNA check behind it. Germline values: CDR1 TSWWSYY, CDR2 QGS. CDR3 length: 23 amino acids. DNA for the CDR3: TGTGCTCTTGGGGAACTGAACCCAAAGGTGGGGATACGGTTAACAATCGTTACCGATAAACTCACCTTT. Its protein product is CALGELNPKVGIRLTIVTDKLTF.

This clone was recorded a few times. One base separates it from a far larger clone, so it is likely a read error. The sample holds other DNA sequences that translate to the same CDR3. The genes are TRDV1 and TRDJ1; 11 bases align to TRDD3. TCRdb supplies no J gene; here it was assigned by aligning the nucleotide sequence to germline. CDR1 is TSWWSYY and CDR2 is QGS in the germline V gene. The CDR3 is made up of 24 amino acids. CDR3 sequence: CALGVPPPWYWGINRIRYTDKLIF. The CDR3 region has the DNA TGTGCCCTTGGGGTTCCCCCCCCCTGGTACTGGGGGATAAACCGCATTCGGTACACCGATAAACTCATCTTT.

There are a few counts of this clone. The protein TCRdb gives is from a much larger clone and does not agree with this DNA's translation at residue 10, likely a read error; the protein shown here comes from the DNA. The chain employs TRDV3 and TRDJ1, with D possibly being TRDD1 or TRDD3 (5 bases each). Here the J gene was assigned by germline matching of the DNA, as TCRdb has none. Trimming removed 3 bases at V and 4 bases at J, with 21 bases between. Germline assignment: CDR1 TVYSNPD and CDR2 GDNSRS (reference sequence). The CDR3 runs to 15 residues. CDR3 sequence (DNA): TGTGCCTTCCCGGCCCGGCGGATAGTCGTCGATAAACTCATCTTT. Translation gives CAFPARRIVVDKLIF.

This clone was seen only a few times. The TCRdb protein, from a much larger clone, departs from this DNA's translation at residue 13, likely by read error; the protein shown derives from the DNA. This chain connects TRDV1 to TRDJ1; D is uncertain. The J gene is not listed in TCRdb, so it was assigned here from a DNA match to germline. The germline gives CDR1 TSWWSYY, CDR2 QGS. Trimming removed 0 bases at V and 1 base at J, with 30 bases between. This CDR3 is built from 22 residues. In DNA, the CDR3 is TGTGCTCTTGGGGAACTCTTCTATAACAGCCACTGCTCTTTTGAACCCACCGATAAACTCATCTTT. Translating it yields CALGELFYNSHCSFEPTDKLIF.

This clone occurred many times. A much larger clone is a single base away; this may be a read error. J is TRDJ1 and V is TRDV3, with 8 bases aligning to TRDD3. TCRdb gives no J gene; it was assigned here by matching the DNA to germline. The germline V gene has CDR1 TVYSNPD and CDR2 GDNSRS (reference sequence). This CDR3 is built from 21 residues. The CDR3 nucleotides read TGTGCCTCCCACCCGTTCCATATGAGACCCTGGGGGAGACCGTACACTGATAAACTCATCTTT. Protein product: CASHPFHMRPWGRPYTDKLIF.

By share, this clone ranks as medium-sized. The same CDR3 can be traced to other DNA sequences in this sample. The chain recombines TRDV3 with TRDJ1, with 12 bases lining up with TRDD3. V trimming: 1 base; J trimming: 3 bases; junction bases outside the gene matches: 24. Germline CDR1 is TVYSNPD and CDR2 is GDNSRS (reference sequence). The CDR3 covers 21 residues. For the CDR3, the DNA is TGTGCCTTTACGAGGGCCGACTACATACACTGGGGGATACCAGGGGCCGATAAACTCATCTTT. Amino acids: CAFTRADYIHWGIPGADKLIF. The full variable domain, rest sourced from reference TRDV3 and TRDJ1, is CDKVTQSSPDQTVASGSEVVLLCTYDTVYSNPDLFWYRIRPDYSFQFVFYGDNSRSEGADFTQGRFSVKHILTQKAFHLVISPVRTEDSATYYCAFTRADYIHWGIPGADKLIFGKGTRVTVEP.

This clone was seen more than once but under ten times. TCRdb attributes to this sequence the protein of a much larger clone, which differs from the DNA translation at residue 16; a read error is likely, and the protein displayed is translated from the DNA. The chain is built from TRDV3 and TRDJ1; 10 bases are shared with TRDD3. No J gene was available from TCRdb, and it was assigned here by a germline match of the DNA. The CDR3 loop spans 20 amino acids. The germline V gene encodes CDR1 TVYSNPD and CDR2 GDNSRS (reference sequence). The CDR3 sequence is CAFSNRPYWGISPNTGKLIF. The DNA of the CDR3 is TGTGCCTTTTCCAATAGGCCGTACTGGGGGATCAGTCCCAACACCGGTAAACTCATCTTT.

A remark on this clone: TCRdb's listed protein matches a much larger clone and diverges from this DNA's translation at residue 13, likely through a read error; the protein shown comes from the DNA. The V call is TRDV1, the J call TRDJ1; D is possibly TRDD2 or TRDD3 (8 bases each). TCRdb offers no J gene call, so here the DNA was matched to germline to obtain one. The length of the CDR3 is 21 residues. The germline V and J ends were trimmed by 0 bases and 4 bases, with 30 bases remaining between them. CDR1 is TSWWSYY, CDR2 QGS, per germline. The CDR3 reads CALGELGLPTWGMRGVDKLIF. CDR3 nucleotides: TGTGCTCTTGGGGAACTAGGACTTCCTACATGGGGGATGCGAGGGGTCGATAAACTCATCTTT.

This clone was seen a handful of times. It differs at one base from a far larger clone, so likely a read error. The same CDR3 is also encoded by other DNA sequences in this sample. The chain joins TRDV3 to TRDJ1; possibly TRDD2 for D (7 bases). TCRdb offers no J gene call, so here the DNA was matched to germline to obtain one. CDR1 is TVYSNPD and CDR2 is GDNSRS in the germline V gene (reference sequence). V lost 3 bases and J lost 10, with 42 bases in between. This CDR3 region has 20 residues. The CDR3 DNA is TGTGCCTTGGGGGACTTCCTAGTCCGTGTTACCCGAAAGAAACGAGGTGGACTCATCTTT. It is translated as CALGDFLVRVTRKKRGGLIF. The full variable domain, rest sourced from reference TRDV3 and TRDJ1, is CDKVTQSSPDQTVASGSEVVLLCTYDTVYSNPDLFWYRIRPDYSFQFVFYGDNSRSEGADFTQGRFSVKHILTQKAFHLVISPVRTEDSATYYCALGDFLVRVTRKKRGGLIFGKGTRVTVEP.

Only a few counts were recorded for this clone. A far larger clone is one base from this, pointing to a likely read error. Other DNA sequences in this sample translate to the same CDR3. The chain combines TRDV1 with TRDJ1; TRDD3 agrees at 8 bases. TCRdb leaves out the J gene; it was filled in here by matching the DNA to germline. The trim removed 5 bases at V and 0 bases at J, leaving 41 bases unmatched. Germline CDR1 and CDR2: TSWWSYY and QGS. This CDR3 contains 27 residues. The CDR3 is CALGPSSGGIETPPMRVELTYTDKLIF. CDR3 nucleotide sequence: TGTGCTCTTGGGCCGAGCTCAGGGGGGATAGAGACTCCACCTATGAGGGTGGAATTAACGTACACCGATAAACTCATCTTT.

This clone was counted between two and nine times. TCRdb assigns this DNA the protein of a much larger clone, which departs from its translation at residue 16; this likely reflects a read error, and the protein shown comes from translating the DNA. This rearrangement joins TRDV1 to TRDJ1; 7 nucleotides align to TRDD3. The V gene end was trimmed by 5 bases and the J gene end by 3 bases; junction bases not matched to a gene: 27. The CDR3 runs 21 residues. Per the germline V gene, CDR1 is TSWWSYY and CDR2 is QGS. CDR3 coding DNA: TGTGCTCTTGGGATAACTGTCCAGATCGCTGGGGGGCTAAACTACGCCGATAAACTCATCTTT. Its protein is CALGITVQIAGGLNYADKLIF.

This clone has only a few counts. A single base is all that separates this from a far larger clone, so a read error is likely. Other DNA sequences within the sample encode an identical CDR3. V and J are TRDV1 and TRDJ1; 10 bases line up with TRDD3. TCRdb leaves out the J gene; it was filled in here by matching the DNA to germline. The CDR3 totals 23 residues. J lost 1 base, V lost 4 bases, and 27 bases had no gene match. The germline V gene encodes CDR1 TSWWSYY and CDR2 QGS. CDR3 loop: CALGVDVFLPGGYAGIGTDKLIF. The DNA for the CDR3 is TGTGCTCTTGGGGTTGACGTCTTCCTACCGGGGGGATACGCGGGTATCGGCACCGATAAACTCATCTTT.

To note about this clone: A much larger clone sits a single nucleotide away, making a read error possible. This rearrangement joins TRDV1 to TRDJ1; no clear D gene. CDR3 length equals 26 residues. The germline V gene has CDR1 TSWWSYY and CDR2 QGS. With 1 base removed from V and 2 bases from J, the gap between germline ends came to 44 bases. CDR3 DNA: TGTGCTCTTGGGGAACGGGACAACGGACCTAGGGTCTTTCTGTTTCCCCCACACGTAGAGACCGATAAACTCATCTTT. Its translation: CALGERDNGPRVFLFPPHVETDKLIF.

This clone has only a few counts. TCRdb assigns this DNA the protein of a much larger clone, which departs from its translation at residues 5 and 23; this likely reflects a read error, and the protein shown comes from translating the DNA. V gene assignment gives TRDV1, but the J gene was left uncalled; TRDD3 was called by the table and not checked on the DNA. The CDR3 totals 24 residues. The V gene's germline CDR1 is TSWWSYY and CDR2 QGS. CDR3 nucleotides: TGTGCCCTGGGCATATTCCTACTTCTCCCCTGGGGGACAAAAATCCCGAGGTACACCGATAAACTCACCTTT. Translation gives CALGIFLLLPWGTKIPRYTDKLTF.

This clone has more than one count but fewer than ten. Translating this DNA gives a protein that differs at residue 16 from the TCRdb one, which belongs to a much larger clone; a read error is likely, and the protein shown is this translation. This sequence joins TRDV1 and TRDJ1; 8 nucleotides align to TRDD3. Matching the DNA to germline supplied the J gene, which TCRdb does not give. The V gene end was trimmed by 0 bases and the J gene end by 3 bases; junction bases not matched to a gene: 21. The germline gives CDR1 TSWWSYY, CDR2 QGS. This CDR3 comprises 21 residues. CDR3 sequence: CALGELLLRNTGGVYADKLIF. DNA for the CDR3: TGTGCTCTTGGGGAACTCCTCCTGAGGAATACTGGGGGTGTGTACGCCGATAAACTCATCTTT.

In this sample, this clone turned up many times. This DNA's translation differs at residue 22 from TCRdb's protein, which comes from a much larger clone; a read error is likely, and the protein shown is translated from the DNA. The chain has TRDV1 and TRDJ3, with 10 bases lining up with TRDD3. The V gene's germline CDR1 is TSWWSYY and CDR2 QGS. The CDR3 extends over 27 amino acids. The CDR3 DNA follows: TGTGCTCTTGGGGAAACTGGGCCCAAACTCACATCCCATCGGGGGATACGCGGTCCCTGGGACGCCCGACAGATGTTTTTC. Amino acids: CALGETGPKLTSHRGIRGPWDARQMFF.

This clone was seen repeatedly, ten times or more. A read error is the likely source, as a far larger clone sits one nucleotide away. Written as DNA, the CDR3 is TGTGCCTGTGACTCCATAGGCCACCATACCGCTTTTAGATCACTCTTCTTT. Protein sequence: CACDSIGHHTAFRSLFF. The rearrangement links TRDV2 to TRDJ2; D is unresolved. The CDR3 is 17 residues long. Germline V CDR1 and CDR2: GEAIGNYY, EKD. V was trimmed by 3 bases and J by 13 bases, leaving 29 bases between them.

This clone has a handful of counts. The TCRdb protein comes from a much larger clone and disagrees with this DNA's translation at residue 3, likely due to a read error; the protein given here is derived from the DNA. The DNA for the CDR3 is TGTGCTCCTGGGGAACGAACGATTGTCCTACCGATGAGAGGGGGATACGCCGTTTTATACACCGATAAACTCATCTTT. It specifies CAPGERTIVLPMRGGYAVLYTDKLIF. The chain couples TRDV1 to TRDJ1, with 10 bases that match TRDD3. Assignment of the J gene here rests on matching the DNA to germline, because TCRdb gives none. The germline V gene encodes CDR1 TSWWSYY and CDR2 QGS. The CDR3 extends over 26 amino acids.

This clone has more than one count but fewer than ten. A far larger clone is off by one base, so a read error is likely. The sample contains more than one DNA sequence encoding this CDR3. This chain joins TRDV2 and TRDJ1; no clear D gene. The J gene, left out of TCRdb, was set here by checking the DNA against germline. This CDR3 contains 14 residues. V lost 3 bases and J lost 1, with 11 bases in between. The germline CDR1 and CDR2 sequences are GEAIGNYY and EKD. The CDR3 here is CACDPIQGTDKLIF. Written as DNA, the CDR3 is TGTGCCTGTGACCCCATTCAAGGCACCGATAAACTCATCTTT.

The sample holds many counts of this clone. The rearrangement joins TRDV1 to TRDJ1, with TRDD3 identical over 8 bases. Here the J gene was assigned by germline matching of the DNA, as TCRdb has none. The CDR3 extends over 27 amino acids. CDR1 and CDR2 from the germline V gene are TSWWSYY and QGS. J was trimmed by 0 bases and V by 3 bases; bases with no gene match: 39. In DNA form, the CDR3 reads TGTGCTCTTGGGGAGTCGGGGGGACCGTTTCTTTGCCTACTCGGGGATACCCTACCTCTGTACACCGATAAACTCATCTTT. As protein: CALGESGGPFLCLLGDTLPLYTDKLIF.

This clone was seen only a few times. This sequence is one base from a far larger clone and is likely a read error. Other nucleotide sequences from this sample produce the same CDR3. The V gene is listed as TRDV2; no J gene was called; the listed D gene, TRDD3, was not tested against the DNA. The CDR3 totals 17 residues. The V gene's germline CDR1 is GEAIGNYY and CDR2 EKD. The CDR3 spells CACDTLLGGENTDKLIF. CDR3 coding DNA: TGTGCCTGTGACACCTTACTGGGGGGGGAGAACACCGATAAGCTCATCTTT.

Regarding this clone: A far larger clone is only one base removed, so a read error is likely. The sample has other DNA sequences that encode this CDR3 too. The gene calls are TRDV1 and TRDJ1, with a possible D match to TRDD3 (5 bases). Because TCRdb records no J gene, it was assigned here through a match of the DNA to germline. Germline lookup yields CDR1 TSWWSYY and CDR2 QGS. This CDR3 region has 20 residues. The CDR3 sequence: CALGEQWPCGRGLWNDKLIF. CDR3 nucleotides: TGTGCCCTTGGGGAACAATGGCCGTGTGGGAGGGGCCTATGGAACGATAAACTCATCTTT.

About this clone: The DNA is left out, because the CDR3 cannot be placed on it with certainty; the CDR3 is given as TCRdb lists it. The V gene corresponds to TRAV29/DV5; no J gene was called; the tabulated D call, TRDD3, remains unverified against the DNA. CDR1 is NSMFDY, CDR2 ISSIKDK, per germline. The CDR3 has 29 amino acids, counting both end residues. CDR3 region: CSVLLCSKRGRAFLTVLGLSSWDTRQMFF.

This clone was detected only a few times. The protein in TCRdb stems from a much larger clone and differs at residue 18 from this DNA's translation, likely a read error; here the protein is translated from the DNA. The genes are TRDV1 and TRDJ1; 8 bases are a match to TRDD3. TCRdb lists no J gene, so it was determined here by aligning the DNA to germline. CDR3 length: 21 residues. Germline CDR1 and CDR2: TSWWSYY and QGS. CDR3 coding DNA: TGTGCTCTTGGGGAACTCCCCTACGTACCCTATGGACTGGGGGTTATCGATGAACTCATCTTT. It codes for CALGELPYVPYGLGVIDELIF.

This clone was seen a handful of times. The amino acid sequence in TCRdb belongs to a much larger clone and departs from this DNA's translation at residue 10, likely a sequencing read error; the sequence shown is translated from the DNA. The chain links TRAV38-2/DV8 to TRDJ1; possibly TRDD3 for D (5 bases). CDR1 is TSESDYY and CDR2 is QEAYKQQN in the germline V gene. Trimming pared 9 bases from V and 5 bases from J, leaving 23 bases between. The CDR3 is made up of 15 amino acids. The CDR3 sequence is CASSRGIRRTDKLIF. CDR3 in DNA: TGTGCTTCGTCCCGTGGGATCCGGCGGACTGATAAACTCATCTTT.

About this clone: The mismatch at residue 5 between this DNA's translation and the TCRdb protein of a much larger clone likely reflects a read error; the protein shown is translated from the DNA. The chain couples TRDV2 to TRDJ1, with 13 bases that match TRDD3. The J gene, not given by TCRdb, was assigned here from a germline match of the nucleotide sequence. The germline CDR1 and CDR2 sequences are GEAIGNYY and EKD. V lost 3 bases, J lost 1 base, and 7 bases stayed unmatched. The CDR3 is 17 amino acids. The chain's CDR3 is CACDLVLGDTTTDKLIF. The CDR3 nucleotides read TGTGCCTGTGACCTCGTACTGGGGGATACGACCACCGATAAACTCATCTTT.

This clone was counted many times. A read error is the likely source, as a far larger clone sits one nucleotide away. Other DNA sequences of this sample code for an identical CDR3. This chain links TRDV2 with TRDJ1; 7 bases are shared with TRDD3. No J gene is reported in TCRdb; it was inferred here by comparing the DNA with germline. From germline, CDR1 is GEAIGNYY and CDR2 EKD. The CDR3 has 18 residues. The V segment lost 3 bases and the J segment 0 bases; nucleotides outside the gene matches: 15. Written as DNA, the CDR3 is TGTGCCTGTGACTTATTAGGATGGGGGACCCCGTACACCGATAAACTCATCTTT. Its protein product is CACDLLGWGTPYTDKLIF.

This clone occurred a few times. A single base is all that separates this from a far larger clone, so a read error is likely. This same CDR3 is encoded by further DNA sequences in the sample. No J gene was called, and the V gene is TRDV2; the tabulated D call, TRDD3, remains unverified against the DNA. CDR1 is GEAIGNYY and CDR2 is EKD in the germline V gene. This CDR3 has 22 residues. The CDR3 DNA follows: TGTGCCTGTGACATTATAACTGGGGGATACGGACAAACCTCACAAGACACCGATAAGCTCATCTTT. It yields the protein CACDIITGGYGQTSQDTDKLIF.

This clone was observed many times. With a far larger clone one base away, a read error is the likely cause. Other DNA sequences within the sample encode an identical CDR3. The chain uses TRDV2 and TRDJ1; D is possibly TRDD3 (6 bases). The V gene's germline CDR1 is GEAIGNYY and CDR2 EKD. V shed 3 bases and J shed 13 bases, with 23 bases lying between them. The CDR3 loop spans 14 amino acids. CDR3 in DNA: TGTGCCTGTGACCAAAGGCTGGGGATCCCAGGGTCCATCTTT. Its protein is CACDQRLGIPGSIF.

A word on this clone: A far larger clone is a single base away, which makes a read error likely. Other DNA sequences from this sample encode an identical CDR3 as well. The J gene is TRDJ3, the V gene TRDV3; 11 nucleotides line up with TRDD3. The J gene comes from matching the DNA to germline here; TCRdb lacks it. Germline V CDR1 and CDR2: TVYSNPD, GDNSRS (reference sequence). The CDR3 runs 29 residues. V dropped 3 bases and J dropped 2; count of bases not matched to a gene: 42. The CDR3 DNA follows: TGTGCCTTCCCCGTGCCTTCCTATCCCAGATCCGCCAATTACTGGGGGATAATCGTCGGGGCCTGGGACACCCGACAGATGTTTTTC. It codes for CAFPVPSYPRSANYWGIIVGAWDTRQMFF.

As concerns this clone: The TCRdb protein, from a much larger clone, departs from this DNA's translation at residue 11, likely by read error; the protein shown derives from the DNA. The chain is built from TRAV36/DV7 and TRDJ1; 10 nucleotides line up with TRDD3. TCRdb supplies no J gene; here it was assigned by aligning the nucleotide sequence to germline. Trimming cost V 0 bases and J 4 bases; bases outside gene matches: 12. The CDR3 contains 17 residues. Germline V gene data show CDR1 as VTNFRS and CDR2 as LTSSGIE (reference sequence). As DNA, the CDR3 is TGTGCTGTGGAGGCCCGGGGGGATACGACGGTGGACGATAAACTCATCTTT. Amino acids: CAVEARGDTTVDDKLIF.